A selection of T cell receptor beta chains follows, all from one sample in a study of T cell repertoires in cytomegalovirus infection. TCRdb reprocessed the reads via MiXCR and lists one record per CDR3 protein. The sample yields approximately 500,000 distinct CDR3 sequences, 10% to 12% seen once. Material for sequencing was PBMCs. The origin of the receptors is a human donor in good health (CMV status not recorded). Some clones in this sample may be carry-over from other donors' samples. The CDR3 runs from the conserved cysteine through the conserved F or W. The D gene is left open where the match is weak. The size field is filled for only some rows; it gives once, few, many or a size class.

D: TRBD2; J: TRBJ2-1; size: once; V: TRBV25-1; CDR3: CASGLAGNEQFF; DNA: TGTGCCAGCGGACTAGCGGGTAATGAGCAGTTCTTC
D: NA; J: TRBJ2-1; size: NA; V: TRBV2; CDR3: CARSERGHEQFF; DNA: TGTGCCAGAAGTGAAAGGGGACATGAGCAGTTCTTC
D: NA; J: TRBJ2-2; size: NA; V: TRBV20-1; CDR3: CSASGQNTGELFF; DNA: TGCAGTGCTAGCGGACAGAACACCGGGGAGCTGTTTTTT
D: TRBD1; J: TRBJ2-6; size: many; V: TRBV9; CDR3: CASSSSGTGAGGANVLTF; DNA: TGTGCCAGCAGCTCTTCCGGGACAGGGGCTGGAGGGGCCAACGTCCTGACTTTC
D: NA; J: TRBJ2-7; size: many; V: TRBV4-2; CDR3: CASSQPYASYEQYF; DNA: TGTGCCAGCAGCCAACCATATGCCTCCTACGAGCAGTACTTC
D: NA; J: TRBJ1-1; size: few; V: TRBV5-6; CDR3: CASSYIGPMNTEAFF; DNA: TGTGCCAGCAGCTACATAGGGCCGATGAACACTGAAGCTTTCTTT
D: NA; J: TRBJ1-5; size: many; V: TRBV19; CDR3: CASSEYNQPQHF; DNA: TGTGCCAGTAGTGAGTACAATCAGCCCCAGCATTTT
D: NA; J: TRBJ2-4; size: many; V: TRBV7-3; CDR3: CASSLRSGIGAKNIQYF; DNA: TGTGCCAGCAGCTTACGTTCGGGGATTGGGGCCAAAAACATTCAGTACTTC
D: NA; J: TRBJ1-4; size: few; V: TRBV5-8; CDR3: CASSRADNEKLFF; DNA: TGTGCCAGCAGTAGAGCCGATAATGAAAAACTGTTTTTT
D: NA; J: TRBJ2-3; size: many; V: TRBV7-8; CDR3: CASSLEGGPMDTQYF; DNA: TGTGCCAGCAGCTTGGAAGGGGGGCCGATGGATACGCAGTATTTT
D: NA; J: TRBJ1-5; size: few; V: TRBV2; CDR3: CASNLAGSQPQHF; DNA: TGTGCCAGCAACCTCGCAGGGAGTCAGCCCCAGCATTTT
D: TRBD1; J: TRBJ2-7; size: NA; V: TRBV3-1; CDR3: CASSLASGQPLYEQYF; DNA: TGTGCCAGCAGCCTAGCCTCGGGACAGCCTTTATACGAGCAGTACTTC
D: TRBD1; J: TRBJ1-1; size: many; V: TRBV6-1; CDR3: CASSEDEYRGLNTEAFF; DNA: TGTGCCAGCAGTGAAGATGAGTACAGGGGGCTGAACACTGAAGCTTTCTTT
D: NA; J: TRBJ2-1; size: many; V: TRBV7-3; CDR3: CASSHGGDEQFF; DNA: TGTGCCAGCAGCCATGGGGGAGATGAGCAGTTCTTC
D: NA; J: TRBJ1-6; size: many; V: TRBV12-3/TRBV12-4; CDR3: CASSRLAGNSPLHF; DNA: TGTGCCAGCAGTCGGCTCGCAGGCAATTCACCCCTCCACTTT
D: TRBD1; J: TRBJ2-4; size: many; V: TRBV10-3; CDR3: CAISADRAAKNIQYF; DNA: TGTGCCATCAGTGCAGACAGGGCCGCCAAAAACATTCAGTACTTC
D: TRBD2; J: TRBJ2-3; size: many; V: TRBV12-3/TRBV12-4; CDR3: CASSLTSGSLGADTQYF; DNA: TGTGCCAGCAGCCTGACTAGCGGGAGCCTAGGCGCAGATACGCAGTATTTT